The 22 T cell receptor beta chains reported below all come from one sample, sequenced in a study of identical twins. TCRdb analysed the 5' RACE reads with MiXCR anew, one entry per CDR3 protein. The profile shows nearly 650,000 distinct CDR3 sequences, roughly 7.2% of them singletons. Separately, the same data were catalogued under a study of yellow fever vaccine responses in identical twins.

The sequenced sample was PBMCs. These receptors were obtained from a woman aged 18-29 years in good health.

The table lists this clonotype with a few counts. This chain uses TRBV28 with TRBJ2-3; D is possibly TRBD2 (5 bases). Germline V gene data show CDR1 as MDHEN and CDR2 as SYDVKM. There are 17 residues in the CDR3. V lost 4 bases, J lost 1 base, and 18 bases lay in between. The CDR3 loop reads CASSSAPGVKGTDTQYF. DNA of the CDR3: TGTGCCAGCAGTTCCGCCCCCGGGGTCAAGGGCACAGATACGCAGTATTTT. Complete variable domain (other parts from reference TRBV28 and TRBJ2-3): DVKVTQSSRYLVKRTGEKVFLECVQDMDHENMFWYRQDPGLGLRLIYFSYDVKMKEKGDIPEGYSVSREKKERFSLILESASTNQTSMYLCASSSAPGVKGTDTQYFGPGTRLTVL.

Written as DNA, the CDR3 is TGTGCCAGTAGTATGATCGGCGGGGGGATCGATGAGACCCAGTACTTC. Protein: CASSMIGGGIDETQYF. This chain links TRBV19 with TRBJ2-5; the match to TRBD2 covers 8 bases. Per the germline V gene, CDR1 is LNHDA and CDR2 is SQIVND (reference sequence). This CDR3 has 16 amino acids. Trimming removed 3 bases from V and 5 bases from J; junction bases left unmatched: 11.

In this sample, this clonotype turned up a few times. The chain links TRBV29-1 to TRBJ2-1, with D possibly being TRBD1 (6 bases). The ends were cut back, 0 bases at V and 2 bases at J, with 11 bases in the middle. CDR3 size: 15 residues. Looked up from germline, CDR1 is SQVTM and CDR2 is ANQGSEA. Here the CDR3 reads CSVEDPGHPYNEQFF. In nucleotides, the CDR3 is TGCAGCGTTGAAGATCCGGGACATCCCTACAATGAGCAGTTCTTC.

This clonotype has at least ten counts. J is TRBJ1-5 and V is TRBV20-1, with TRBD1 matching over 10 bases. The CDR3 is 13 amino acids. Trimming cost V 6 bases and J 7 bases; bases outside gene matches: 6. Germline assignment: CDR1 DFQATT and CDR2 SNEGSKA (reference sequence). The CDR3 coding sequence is TGCAGTGCCCCGGACAGGGGGGGACAGCCCCAGCATTTT. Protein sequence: CSAPDRGGQPQHF.

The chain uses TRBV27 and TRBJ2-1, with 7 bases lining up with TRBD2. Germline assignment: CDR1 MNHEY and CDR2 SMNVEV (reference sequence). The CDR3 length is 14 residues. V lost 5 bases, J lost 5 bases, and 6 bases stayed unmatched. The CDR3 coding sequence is TGTGCCAGCAGTCGGGGGGACTACAACAATGAGCAGTTCTTC. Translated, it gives CASSRGDYNNEQFF.

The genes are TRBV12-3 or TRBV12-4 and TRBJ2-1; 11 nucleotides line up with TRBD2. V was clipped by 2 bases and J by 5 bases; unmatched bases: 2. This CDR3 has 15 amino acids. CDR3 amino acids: CASSLLAGGNNEQFF. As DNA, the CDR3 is TGTGCCAGCAGTTTACTAGCGGGAGGTAACAATGAGCAGTTCTTC.

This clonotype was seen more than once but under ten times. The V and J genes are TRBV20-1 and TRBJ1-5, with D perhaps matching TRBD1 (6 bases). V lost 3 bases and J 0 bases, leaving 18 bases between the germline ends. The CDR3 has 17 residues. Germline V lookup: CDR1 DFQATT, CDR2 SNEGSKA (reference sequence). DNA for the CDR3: TGCAGTGCTAGGGGGGGGGCCTCGATCAATAGCAATCAGCCCCAGCATTTT. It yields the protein CSARGGASINSNQPQHF.

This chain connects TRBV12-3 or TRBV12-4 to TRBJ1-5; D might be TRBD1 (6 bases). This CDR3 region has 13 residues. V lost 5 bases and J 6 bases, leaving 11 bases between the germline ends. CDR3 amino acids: CASSRTEGQPQHF. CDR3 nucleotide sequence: TGTGCCAGCAGTCGGACAGAAGGTCAGCCCCAGCATTTT.

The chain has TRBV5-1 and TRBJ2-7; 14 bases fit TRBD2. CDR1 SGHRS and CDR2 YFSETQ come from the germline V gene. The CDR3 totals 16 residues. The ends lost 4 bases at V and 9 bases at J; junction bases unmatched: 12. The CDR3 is CASSPTGTSGRRVQYF. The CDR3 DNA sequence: TGCGCCAGCAGCCCAACCGGGACTAGCGGGAGAAGGGTGCAGTACTTC.

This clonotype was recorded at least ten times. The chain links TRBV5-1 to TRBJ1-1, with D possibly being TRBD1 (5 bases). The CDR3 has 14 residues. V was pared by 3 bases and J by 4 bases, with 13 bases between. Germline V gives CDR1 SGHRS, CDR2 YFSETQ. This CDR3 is CASSSGTAITEAFF. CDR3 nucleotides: TGCGCCAGCAGCTCCGGGACGGCAATCACTGAAGCTTTCTTT. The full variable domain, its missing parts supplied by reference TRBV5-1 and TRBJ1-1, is KAGVTQTPRYLIKTRGQQVTLSCSPISGHRSVSWYQQTPGQGLQFLFEYFSETQRNKGNFPGRFSGRQFSNSRSEMNVSTLELGDSALYLCASSSGTAITEAFFGQGTRLTVV.

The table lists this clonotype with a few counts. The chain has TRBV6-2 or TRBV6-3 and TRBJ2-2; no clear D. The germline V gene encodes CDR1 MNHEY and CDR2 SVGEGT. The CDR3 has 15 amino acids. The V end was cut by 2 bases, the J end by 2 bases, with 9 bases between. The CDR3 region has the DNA TGTGCCAGCAGTTACCAGCTAGGAAACACCGGGGAGCTGTTTTTT. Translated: CASSYQLGNTGELFF.

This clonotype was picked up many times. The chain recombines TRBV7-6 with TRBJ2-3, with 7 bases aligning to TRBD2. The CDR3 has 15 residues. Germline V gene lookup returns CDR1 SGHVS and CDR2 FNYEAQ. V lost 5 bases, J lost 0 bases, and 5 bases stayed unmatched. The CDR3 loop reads CASSPSGSSTDTQYF. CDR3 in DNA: TGTGCCAGCAGCCCTAGCGGCTCTAGCACAGATACGCAGTATTTT. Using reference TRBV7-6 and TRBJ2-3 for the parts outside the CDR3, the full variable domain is GAGVSQSPRYKVTKRGQDVALRCDPISGHVSLYWYRQALGQGPEFLTYFNYEAQQDKSGLPNDRFSAERPEGSISTLTIQRTEQRDSAMYRCASSPSGSSTDTQYFGPGTRLTVL.

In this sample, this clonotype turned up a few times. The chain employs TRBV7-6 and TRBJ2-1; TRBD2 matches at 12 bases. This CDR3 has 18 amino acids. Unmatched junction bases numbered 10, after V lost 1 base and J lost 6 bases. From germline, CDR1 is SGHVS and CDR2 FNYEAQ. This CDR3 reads CASSLGGLSSGGANEQFF. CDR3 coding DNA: TGTGCCAGCAGCTTAGGCGGTCTTTCTAGCGGGGGGGCCAATGAGCAGTTCTTC.

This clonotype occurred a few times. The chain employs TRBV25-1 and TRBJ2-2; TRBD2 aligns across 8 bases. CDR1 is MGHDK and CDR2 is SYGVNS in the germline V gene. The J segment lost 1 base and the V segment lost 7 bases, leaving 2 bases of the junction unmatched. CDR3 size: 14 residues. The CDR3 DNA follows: TGTGCCAGCACCGGGACTAGGAACACCGGGGAGCTGTTTTTT. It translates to CASTGTRNTGELFF.

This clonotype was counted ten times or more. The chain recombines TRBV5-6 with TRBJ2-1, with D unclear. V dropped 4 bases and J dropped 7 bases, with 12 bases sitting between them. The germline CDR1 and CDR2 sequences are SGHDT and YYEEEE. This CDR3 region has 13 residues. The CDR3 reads CASSPRGINEQFF. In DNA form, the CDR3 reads TGTGCCAGCAGCCCGCGTGGGATAAATGAGCAGTTCTTC.

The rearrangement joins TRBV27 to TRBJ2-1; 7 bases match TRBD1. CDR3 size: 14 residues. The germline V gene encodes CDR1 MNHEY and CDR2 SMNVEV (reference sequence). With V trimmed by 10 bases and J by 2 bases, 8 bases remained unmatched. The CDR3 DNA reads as TGTGCCACCCGACAGGGATTGACCTACAATGAGCAGTTCTTC. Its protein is CATRQGLTYNEQFF.

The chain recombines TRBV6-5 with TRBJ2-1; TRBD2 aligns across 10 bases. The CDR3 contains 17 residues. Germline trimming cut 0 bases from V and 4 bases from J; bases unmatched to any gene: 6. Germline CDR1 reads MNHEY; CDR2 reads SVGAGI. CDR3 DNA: TGTGCCAGCAGTTACTCCGGAGCGGGGGGGCTTTACAATGAGCAGTTCTTC. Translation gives CASSYSGAGGLYNEQFF.

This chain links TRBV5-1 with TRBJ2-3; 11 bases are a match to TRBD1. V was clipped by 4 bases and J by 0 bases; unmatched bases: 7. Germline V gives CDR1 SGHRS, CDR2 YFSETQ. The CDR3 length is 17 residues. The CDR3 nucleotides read TGCGCCAGCAGCCCCAGGACAGGGGGCGGGAGCACAGATACGCAGTATTTT. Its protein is CASSPRTGGGSTDTQYF.

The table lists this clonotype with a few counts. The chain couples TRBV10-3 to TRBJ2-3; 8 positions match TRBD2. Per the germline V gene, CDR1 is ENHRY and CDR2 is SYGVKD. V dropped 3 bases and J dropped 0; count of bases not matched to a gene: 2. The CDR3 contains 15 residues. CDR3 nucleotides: TGTGCCATCAGTGATTCTAGCGGGAGCACAGATACGCAGTATTTT. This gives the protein CAISDSSGSTDTQYF.

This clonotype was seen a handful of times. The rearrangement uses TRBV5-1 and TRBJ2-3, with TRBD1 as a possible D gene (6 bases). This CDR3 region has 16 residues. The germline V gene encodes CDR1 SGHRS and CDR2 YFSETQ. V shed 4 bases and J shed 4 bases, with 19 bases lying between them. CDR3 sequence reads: CASSPPTGSLSDTQYF. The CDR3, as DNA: TGCGCCAGCAGCCCCCCAACAGGGTCTCTCTCAGATACGCAGTATTTT.

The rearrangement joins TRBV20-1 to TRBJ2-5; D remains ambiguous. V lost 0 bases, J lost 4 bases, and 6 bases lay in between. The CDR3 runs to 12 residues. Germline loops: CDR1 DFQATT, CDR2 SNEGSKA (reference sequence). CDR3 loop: CSARDRIETQYF. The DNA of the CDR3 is TGCAGTGCTAGAGATCGAATAGAGACCCAGTACTTC.

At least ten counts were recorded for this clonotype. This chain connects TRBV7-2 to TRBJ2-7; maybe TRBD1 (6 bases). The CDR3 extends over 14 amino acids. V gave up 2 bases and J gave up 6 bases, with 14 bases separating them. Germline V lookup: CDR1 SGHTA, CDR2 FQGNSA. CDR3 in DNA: TGTGCCAGCAGCTTAAGCTCAGGGGTTCGCGAGCAGTACTTC. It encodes CASSLSSGVREQYF.